Here is one T cell receptor (beta chain) with its context. Its antigen is unknown. This sample stems from a study of cytomegalovirus exposure and HLA in healthy donors. Study as a whole: The platform used for the roughly 130 validation repertoires matched that of the 650 to 750 first-cohort repertoires, a later analysis reported.

Study conclusions and caveats: In vitro assays verified that a few CMV-associated chains recognized CMV antigens specifically. Diagnosis of cytomegalovirus status made by the classifier reportedly showed high specificity and sensitivity.

This table comes from immunoSEQ multiplex PCR, and its TCRdb copy is limited to in-frame clones, with some not included. The top ten hold approximately 3% of the sample, which has hundreds of thousands of clones, about 90% seen once. The ends were cut back, 4 bases at V and 4 bases at J, with 8 bases in the middle. The length of the CDR3 is 13 residues. Germline-derived CDR1 and CDR2 are KGHSH and LQKENI. This rearrangement joins TRBV18 to TRBJ1-5; D gene uncertain. The specimen sequenced was PBMCs. The receptor comes from a woman aged 25-40 years in good health and CMV-seronegative. In nucleotides, the CDR3 is TGTGCCAGCTCACGGAAACAGAATCAGCCCCAGCATTTT. This gives the protein CASSRKQNQPQHF. The full variable domain, with the rest looked up from reference TRBV18 and TRBJ1-5, is NAGVMQNPRHLVRRRGQEARLRCSPMKGHSHVYWYRQLPEEGLKFMVYLQKENIIDESGMPKERFSAEFPKEGPSILRIQQVVRGDSAAYFCASSRKQNQPQHFGDGTRLSIL.